This record looks at one TCR beta chain sequence and its context. Its antigen is currently unknown. Germline V gene data show CDR1 as SGHRS and CDR2 as YFSETQ. V shed 7 bases and J shed 5 bases, with 9 bases lying between them. The CDR3 contains 11 residues. The data belong to a study of identical twins. Donors were all healthy Caucasians. Study observations and caveats: Reduced insertions were recorded for abundant cord blood beta clonotypes, with no such pattern in memory repertoires.

Addition of a universal primer site occurred through template switching, and cDNA carried unique molecular identifiers. Using its own MiXCR run on the 5' RACE reads, TCRdb lists one record per CDR3 protein. The data contain about 100,000 distinct CDR3 sequences, under 6.5% of them singletons. This sequence originates from a woman aged 50 to 65 in good health. The sequenced sample consisted of memory T cells sorted from blood. The J gene is TRBJ1-2, the V gene TRBV5-1; D gene uncertain. CDR3 sequence reads: CASGERYGYTF. In DNA form, the CDR3 reads TGCGCCAGCGGGGAAAGATATGGCTACACCTTC.